Shown below are 9 T cell receptor beta chains from a single sample sequenced in a study of T cells after yellow fever vaccination. From the 5' RACE reads, TCRdb called clonotypes with MiXCR, one entry per CDR3 protein. This table has under 600,000 distinct CDR3 sequences, just over 20% appearing once. The starting material was PBMCs, obtained about 20 days after the first yellow fever vaccination. The receptors originated from a man between 18 and 35 years old who received the YFV17D yellow fever vaccine.

The chain has TRBV10-3 and TRBJ2-5; 14 nucleotides align to TRBD2. CDR1 is ENHRY, CDR2 SYGVKD, per germline. Trimming took 7 bases from V and 1 from J; bases not matched to a gene: 5. The CDR3 is 16 amino acids. The CDR3 protein is CAIMRGTSGGQETQYF. CDR3 coding DNA: TGTGCCATCATGCGAGGGACTAGCGGGGGCCAAGAGACCCAGTACTTC.

The CDR3 loop is CAWRPRDSYNEQFF. As DNA, the CDR3 is TGTGCCTGGAGGCCCAGGGACTCCTACAATGAGCAGTTCTTC. V and J are TRBV30 and TRBJ2-1; a weak D match, TRBD1 (5 bases). This CDR3 is 14 amino acids long. V lost 3 bases and J lost 0, with 9 bases in between. The germline CDR1 and CDR2 sequences are GTSNPN and SVGIG (reference sequence).

The chain couples TRBV19 to TRBJ2-1; a weak D match, TRBD1 (6 bases). The CDR3 covers 15 residues. Germline V gene data show CDR1 as LNHDA and CDR2 as SQIVND (reference sequence). The germline V and J ends were trimmed by 6 bases and 4 bases, with 16 bases remaining between them. Written as DNA, the CDR3 is TGTGCCAGTAGCCTCCGGGACACGACTTACAATGAGCAGTTCTTC. This sequence encodes CASSLRDTTYNEQFF.

The CDR3 bases are TGTGCCAGCAGTCGGGCCAGCTCTGGGGCCAACGTCCTGACTTTC. It is translated as CASSRASSGANVLTF. The chain has TRBV28 and TRBJ2-6; D gene unclear. Trimming took off 5 bases at V and 0 bases at J, with 8 bases between the two ends. Germline CDR1 and CDR2: MDHEN and SYDVKM. The CDR3 runs 15 residues.

The genes are TRBV6-1 and TRBJ2-1; D is unclear. The CDR3 is 13 amino acids. Trimming took off 8 bases at V and 4 bases at J, with 12 bases between the two ends. CDR1 is MNHNS, CDR2 SASEGT, per germline. The CDR3 spells CASVRLGYNEQFF. CDR3 DNA: TGTGCCAGCGTGCGGTTAGGGTACAATGAGCAGTTCTTC.

V is TRBV7-2 and J is TRBJ2-5, with D perhaps TRBD2 (6 bases). V shed 1 base and J shed 0 bases, with 12 bases lying between them. This CDR3 region has 16 residues. Germline V lookup: CDR1 SGHTA, CDR2 FQGNSA. The CDR3 nucleotides read TGTGCCAGCAGCTTAGGCACTAGCAGGTACCAAGAGACCCAGTACTTC. Translating gives CASSLGTSRYQETQYF.

This clonotype was counted a few times. The chain links TRBV20-1 to TRBJ2-3; D might be TRBD1 or TRBD2, each matching 5 bases. The V gene's germline CDR1 is DFQATT and CDR2 SNEGSKA (reference sequence). The CDR3 sequence is 12 residues long. With 6 bases removed from V and 2 bases from J, the gap between germline ends came to 9 bases. The CDR3 reads CSAPGATDTQYF. The CDR3 DNA reads as TGCAGTGCGCCCGGGGCCACAGATACGCAGTATTTT.

The chain is built from TRBV6-1 and TRBJ1-5, with TRBD1 matching over 7 bases. The germline CDR1 and CDR2 sequences are MNHNS and SASEGT. V was pared by 6 bases and J by 4 bases, with 3 bases of the junction left unmatched. The CDR3 has 13 residues. As DNA, the CDR3 is TGTGCCAGCAGCACAGGGGTTAATCAGCCCCAGCATTTT. Translation gives CASSTGVNQPQHF.

The gene calls are TRBV12-3 or TRBV12-4 and TRBJ1-6; D is ambiguous. V lost 3 bases, J lost 9 bases, and 6 bases lay in between. The CDR3 covers 12 residues. The CDR3 DNA follows: TGTGCCAGCAGTTTCGGGGTTTCACCCCTCCACTTT. Translated: CASSFGVSPLHF.